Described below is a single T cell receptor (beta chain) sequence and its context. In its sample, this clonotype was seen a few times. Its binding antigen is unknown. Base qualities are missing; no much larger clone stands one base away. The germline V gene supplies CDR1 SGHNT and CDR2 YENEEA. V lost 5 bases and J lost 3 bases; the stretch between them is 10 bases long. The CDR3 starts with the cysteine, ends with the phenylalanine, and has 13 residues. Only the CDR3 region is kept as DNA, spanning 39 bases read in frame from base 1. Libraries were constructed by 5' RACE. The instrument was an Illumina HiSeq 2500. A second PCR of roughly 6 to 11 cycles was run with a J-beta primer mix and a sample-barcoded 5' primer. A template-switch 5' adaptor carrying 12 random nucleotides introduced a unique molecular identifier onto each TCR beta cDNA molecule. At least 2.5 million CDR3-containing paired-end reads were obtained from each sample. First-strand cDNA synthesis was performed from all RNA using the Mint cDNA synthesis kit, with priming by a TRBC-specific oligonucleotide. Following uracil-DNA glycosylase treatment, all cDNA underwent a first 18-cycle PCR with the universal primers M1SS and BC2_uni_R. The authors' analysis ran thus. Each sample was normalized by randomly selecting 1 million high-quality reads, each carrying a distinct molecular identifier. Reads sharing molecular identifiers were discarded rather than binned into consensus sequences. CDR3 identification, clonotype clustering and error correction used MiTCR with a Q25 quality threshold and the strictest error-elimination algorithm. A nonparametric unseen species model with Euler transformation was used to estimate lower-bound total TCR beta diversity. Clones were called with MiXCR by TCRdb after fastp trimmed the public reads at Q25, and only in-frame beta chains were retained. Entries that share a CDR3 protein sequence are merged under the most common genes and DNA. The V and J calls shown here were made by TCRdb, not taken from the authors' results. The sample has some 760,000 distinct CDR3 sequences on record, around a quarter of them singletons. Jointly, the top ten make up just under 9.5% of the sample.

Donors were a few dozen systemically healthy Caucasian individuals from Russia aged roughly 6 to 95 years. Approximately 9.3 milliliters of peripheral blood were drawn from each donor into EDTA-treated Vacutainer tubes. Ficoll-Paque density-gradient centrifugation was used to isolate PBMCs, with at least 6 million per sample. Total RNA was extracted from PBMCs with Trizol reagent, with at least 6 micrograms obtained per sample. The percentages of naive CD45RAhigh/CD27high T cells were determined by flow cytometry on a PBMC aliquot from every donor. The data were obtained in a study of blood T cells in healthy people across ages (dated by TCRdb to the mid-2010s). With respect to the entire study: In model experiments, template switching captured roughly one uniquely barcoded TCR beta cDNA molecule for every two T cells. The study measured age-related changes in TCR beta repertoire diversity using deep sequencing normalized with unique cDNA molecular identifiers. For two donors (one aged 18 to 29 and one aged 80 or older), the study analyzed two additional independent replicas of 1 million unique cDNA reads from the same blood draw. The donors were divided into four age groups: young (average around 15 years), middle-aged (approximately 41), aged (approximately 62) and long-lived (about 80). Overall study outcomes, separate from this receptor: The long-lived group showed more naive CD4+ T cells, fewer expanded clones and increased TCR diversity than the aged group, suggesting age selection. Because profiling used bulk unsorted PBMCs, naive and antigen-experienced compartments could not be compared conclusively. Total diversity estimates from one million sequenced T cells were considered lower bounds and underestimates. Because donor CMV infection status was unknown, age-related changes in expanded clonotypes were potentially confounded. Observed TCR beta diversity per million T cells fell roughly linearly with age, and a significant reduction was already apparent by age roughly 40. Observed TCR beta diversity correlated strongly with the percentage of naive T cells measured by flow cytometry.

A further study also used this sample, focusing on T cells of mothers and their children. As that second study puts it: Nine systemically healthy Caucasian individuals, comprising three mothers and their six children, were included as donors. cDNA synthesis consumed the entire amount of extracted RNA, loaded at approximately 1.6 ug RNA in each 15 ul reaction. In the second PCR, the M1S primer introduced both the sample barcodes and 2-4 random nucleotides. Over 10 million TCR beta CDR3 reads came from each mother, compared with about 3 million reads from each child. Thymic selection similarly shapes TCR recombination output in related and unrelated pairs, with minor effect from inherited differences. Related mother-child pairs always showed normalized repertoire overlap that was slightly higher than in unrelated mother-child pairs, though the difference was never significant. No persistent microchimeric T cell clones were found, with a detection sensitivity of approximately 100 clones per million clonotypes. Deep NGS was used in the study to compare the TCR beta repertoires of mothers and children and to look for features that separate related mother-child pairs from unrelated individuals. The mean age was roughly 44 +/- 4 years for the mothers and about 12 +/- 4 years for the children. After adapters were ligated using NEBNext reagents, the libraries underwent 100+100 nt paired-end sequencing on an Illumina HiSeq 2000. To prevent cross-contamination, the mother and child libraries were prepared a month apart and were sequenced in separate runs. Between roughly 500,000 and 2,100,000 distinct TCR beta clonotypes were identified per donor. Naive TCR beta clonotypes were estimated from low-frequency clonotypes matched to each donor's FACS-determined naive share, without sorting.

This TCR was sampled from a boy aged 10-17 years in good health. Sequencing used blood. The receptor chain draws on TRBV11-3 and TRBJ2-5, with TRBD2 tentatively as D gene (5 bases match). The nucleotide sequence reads TGTGCCAGCAGCCGGACTGAAGAAGAGACCCAGTACTTC. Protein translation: CASSRTEEETQYF.